The sequence of this TCR beta chain was determined in a study of cytomegalovirus exposure and HLA in healthy donors. Details on this clone: As yet, its antigen is unknown.

PCR used 60 Vbeta primers and 13 Jbeta primers. Data came from immunoSEQ multiplex PCR; TCRdb stores just in-frame clones and leaves some out. The sample contains roughly 110,000 clones, less than 70% of which appear only once. Study-wide results and caveats: A later analysis reportedly found fewer N-insertions in an Asian-associated ancestry cluster than the approximately 670-donor mean. The productive fraction for most TCR beta V segments was about 90% or about 30% in an earlier analysis. The authors later found most CMV-associated TCR beta chains appeared HLA-restricted.

The sequencing input was PBMCs. This sequence originates from a woman in her twenties or thirties in good health and CMV-seronegative.

The DNA for the CDR3 is TGTGCCAGCAGTGTAGATGAAAGCTCTACTGGCTACACCTTC. As protein: CASSVDESSTGYTF. This chain uses TRBV6-4 with TRBJ1-2; D unresolved. Germline V gene lookup returns CDR1 MRHNA and CDR2 SNTAGT. V was shortened by 4 bases and J by 7 bases, with 16 bases between the two germline ends. This CDR3 is 14 amino acids long.